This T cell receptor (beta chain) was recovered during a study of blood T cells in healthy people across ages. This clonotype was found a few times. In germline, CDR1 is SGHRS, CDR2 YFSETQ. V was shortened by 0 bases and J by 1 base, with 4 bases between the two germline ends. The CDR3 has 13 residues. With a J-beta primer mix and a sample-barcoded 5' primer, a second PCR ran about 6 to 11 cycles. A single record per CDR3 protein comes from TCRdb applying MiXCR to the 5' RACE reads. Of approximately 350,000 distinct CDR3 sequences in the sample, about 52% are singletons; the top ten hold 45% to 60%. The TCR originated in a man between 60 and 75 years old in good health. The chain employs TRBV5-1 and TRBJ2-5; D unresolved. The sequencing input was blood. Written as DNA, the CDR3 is TGCGCCAGCAGCTTGGCCTCCCAAGAGACCCAGTACTTC. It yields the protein CASSLASQETQYF.